This T cell receptor (beta chain) was captured in a study of vaccination and CD4 T cells after COVID-19. About the research overall: Spike peptides, overlapping and drawn from SARS-CoV-2, HCoV-NL63, HCoV-OC43 and HCoV-229E, were used to stimulate cells.

Trimming took off 1 base at V and 3 bases at J, with 12 bases between the two ends. This CDR3 is 15 amino acids long. The germline gives CDR1 DFQATT, CDR2 SNEGSKA (reference sequence). Noted treatment: roughly ten-day PBMC culture with coronavirus spike peptide pools or control peptides (ViraFEST assay). The Oncomine TCR Beta short-read assay sequenced DNA from cultured CD4+ T cells. TCRdb reprocessed the PCR reads with MiXCR, giving one entry per CDR3 protein. The sample yields under 20,000 distinct CDR3 sequences, around 45% seen once. Regarding this clonotype: The antigen remains undetermined.

The sequence came from a human donor who had recovered from COVID-19. This chain joins TRBV20-1 and TRBJ1-4; D unclear. Here the sequenced sample was CD4+ T cells from blood, cultured in vitro, taken before SARS-CoV-2 vaccination. The CDR3 loop is CSARVLREPNEKLFF. The CDR3 DNA follows: TGCAGTGCTAGAGTGTTGAGGGAACCTAATGAAAAACTGTTTTTT.